This entry lists 30 T cell receptor beta chains sequenced from one sample in a study of monozygotic twins with inflammatory bowel disease. TCRdb re-called the 5' RACE reads; every CDR3 protein appears as one record, without DNA. The sample has 140,000 to 150,000 distinct CDR3 sequences, and its top ten clones hold approximately 1.2%. Sample: blood. The receptors stem from a human donor with ulcerative colitis or Crohn's disease, or a healthy co-twin of an affected twin (not recorded which).

The V gene is TRBV27, the J gene TRBJ1-5; the TCRdb D gene call, TRBD1, has no DNA to confirm it. This CDR3 has 16 residues. Looked up from germline, CDR1 is MNHEY and CDR2 is SMNVEV (reference sequence). The CDR3 sequence is CASSFGATKGNQPQHF.

V gene TRBV4-2 combines with J gene TRBJ2-7; TCRdb calls TRBD1, which cannot be checked without DNA. Germline-derived CDR1 and CDR2 are LGHNA and YNFKEQ. The length of the CDR3 is 15 residues. The CDR3 sequence is CASSNVGQGEGEQYF.

The chain carries TRBV3-1 and TRBJ2-1; TCRdb proposes TRBD2, but this gene call is untestable without DNA. Germline CDR1 LGHDT, CDR2 YNNKEL (reference sequence). The CDR3 is made up of 16 amino acids. CDR3 sequence: CASSHQRSGMQGEQFF.

The chain couples TRBV20-1 to TRBJ2-3. Germline lookup yields CDR1 DFQATT and CDR2 SNEGSKA (reference sequence). The CDR3 contains 14 residues. The CDR3 here is CSARVGPRTDTQYF.

The rearrangement uses TRBV7-6 and TRBJ2-5. Germline lookup yields CDR1 SGHVS and CDR2 FNYEAQ. This CDR3 comprises 12 residues. The CDR3 protein is CASSSLQETQYF. Full variable domain (remainder filled in from reference TRBV7-6 and TRBJ2-5): GAGVSQSPRYKVTKRGQDVALRCDPISGHVSLYWYRQALGQGPEFLTYFNYEAQQDKSGLPNDRFSAERPEGSISTLTIQRTEQRDSAMYRCASSSLQETQYFGPGTRLLVL.

Here the CDR3 reads CASSFSGQGAPDTQYF. The V gene is TRBV5-1, the J gene TRBJ2-3; without DNA, the TCRdb call of TRBD1 cannot be checked. The length of the CDR3 is 16 residues. CDR1 SGHRS and CDR2 YFSETQ come from the germline V gene.

This CDR3 is CASGTAGLNTEAFF. J is TRBJ1-1 and V is TRBV11-2. Per the germline V gene, CDR1 is SGHAT and CDR2 is FQNNGV. This CDR3 comprises 14 residues.

The chain couples TRBV5-1 to TRBJ2-2; the TCRdb D gene call, TRBD1, has no DNA to confirm it. The CDR3 is made up of 15 amino acids. Per the germline V gene, CDR1 is SGHRS and CDR2 is YFSETQ. This CDR3 is CASSFSGDNTGELFF.

The chain combines TRBV6-1 with TRBJ1-5. Germline values: CDR1 MNHNS, CDR2 SASEGT. There are 15 residues in the CDR3. This chain's CDR3 is CASSGKRGSNQPQHF.

The J gene is TRBJ1-2, the V gene TRBV11-2; TCRdb's D gene call, TRBD1, goes unchecked for lack of DNA. The germline V gene encodes CDR1 SGHAT and CDR2 FQNNGV. CDR3 length: 17 residues. The CDR3: CASSLLGQGFANYGYTF.

The genes are TRBV10-3 and TRBJ2-7; with no DNA, the TCRdb D assignment of TRBD1 cannot be verified. Germline V gene sequence: CDR1 ENHRY, CDR2 SYGVKD. The CDR3 covers 14 residues. This chain's CDR3 is CAIAPGQGIREQYF.

The chain is built from TRBV7-8 and TRBJ1-5. The CDR3 has 16 amino acids. From germline, CDR1 is SGHVS and CDR2 FQNEAQ. This CDR3 is CASSGGGGVGNQPQHF.

V usage is TRBV20-1 and J usage is TRBJ2-2; TCRdb designates TRBD1, a call that cannot be tested without DNA. The CDR3 spans 15 residues. CDR1 and CDR2 from the germline V gene are DFQATT and SNEGSKA (reference sequence). The CDR3 reads CSARGHPQKTGELFF.

The V call is TRBV6-2 or TRBV6-3, the J call TRBJ1-1. Germline V gene lookup returns CDR1 MNHEY and CDR2 SVGEGT. This CDR3 is 14 amino acids long. This chain's CDR3 is CASSYEQLNTEAFF.

V usage is TRBV7-9 and J usage is TRBJ2-2; TCRdb calls TRBD1, which cannot be checked without DNA. The CDR3 spans 14 residues. CDR1 and CDR2 from the germline V gene are SEHNR and FQNEAQ (reference sequence). Here the CDR3 reads CASSTGGDTGELFF.

V is TRBV24-1 and J is TRBJ1-6; lacking DNA, the TRBD1 call made by TCRdb goes unchecked. Germline CDR1 reads KGHDR; CDR2 reads SFDVKD. The CDR3 sequence is 13 residues long. CDR3 protein: CATGGQGNSPLHF.

V usage is TRBV6-5 and J usage is TRBJ1-6; there is no DNA to check the TCRdb D call of TRBD1. Germline V lookup: CDR1 MNHEY, CDR2 SVGAGI. This CDR3 region has 12 residues. CDR3 sequence: CASRDGDLPLHF.

The chain employs TRBV29-1 and TRBJ1-2; TCRdb reports TRBD1, a call that lacks DNA to check it against. The CDR3 is made up of 15 amino acids. Germline CDR1 reads SQVTM; CDR2 reads ANQGSEA. CDR3 sequence reads: CSVHGTPNTNYGYTF.

This chain links TRBV7-2 with TRBJ1-2; TCRdb returns TRBD1, unconfirmable since there is no DNA. CDR3 length: 14 amino acids. Per the germline V gene, CDR1 is SGHTA and CDR2 is FQGNSA. This chain's CDR3 is CASSLAQGSYGYTF.

The chain couples TRBV20-1 to TRBJ2-5; TCRdb's D call of TRBD2 is untestable without DNA. The CDR3 is 13 amino acids. Germline CDR1 and CDR2: DFQATT and SNEGSKA (reference sequence). The CDR3 sequence is CSAIAGGQETQYF.

The chain is built from TRBV12-3 or TRBV12-4 and TRBJ2-7. There are 13 residues in the CDR3. The CDR3 protein is CASSSAGLYEQYF.

This sequence joins TRBV5-1 and TRBJ1-1. The CDR3 contains 14 residues. CDR1 and CDR2 (germline): SGHRS, YFSETQ. The CDR3 sequence is CVSSLVASNTEAFF.

V gene TRBV6-5 combines with J gene TRBJ1-2; checking the TCRdb D call of TRBD1 is not possible without DNA. CDR1 MNHEY and CDR2 SVGAGI come from the germline V gene. There are 13 residues in the CDR3. The CDR3 is CASIRQGTYGYTF.

V gene TRBV10-3 combines with J gene TRBJ2-1; the TRBD1 assignment by TCRdb is unverifiable without DNA. Germline CDR1 reads ENHRY; CDR2 reads SYGVKD. This CDR3 contains 14 residues. The CDR3 spells CAANPGSDYNEQFF.

The gene calls are TRBV10-3 and TRBJ2-2; TCRdb selects TRBD1, and the lack of DNA leaves this call unchecked. CDR3 length: 16 residues. The germline V gene has CDR1 ENHRY and CDR2 SYGVKD. The CDR3 loop reads CAALIVGDPNTGELFF.

The V gene is TRBV4-1, the J gene TRBJ2-1; the D call from TCRdb, TRBD2, cannot be confirmed without DNA. The CDR3 is 19 residues long. Germline values: CDR1 MGHRA, CDR2 YSYEKL. The CDR3 here is CASSQDSLSSGSSYNEQFF.

The J gene is TRBJ2-1, the V gene TRBV7-2; the D call from TCRdb, TRBD2, cannot be confirmed without DNA. The CDR3 spans 13 residues. Germline values: CDR1 SGHTA, CDR2 FQGNSA. CDR3 sequence reads: CASSSTRYNEQFF.

The CDR3: CASSSEIYEQYF. The chain carries TRBV5-1 and TRBJ2-7. The CDR3 length is 12 residues. The germline V gene has CDR1 SGHRS and CDR2 YFSETQ.

The CDR3 protein is CASSTTGLGNTIYF. The chain carries TRBV12-3 or TRBV12-4 and TRBJ1-3. The CDR3 has 14 residues.

The genes are TRBV20-1 and TRBJ2-1; lacking DNA, the TRBD2 call made by TCRdb goes unchecked. The CDR3 consists of 13 residues. Germline V lookup: CDR1 DFQATT, CDR2 SNEGSKA (reference sequence). Here the CDR3 reads CSAASGSYNEQFF.